Listed here are 19 T cell receptor beta chains from one sample, sequenced in a study of T cell responses to AZD1222 COVID-19 vaccine. Generated by immunoSEQ multiplex PCR, the TCRdb table keeps only in-frame clones and is missing some. The repertoire includes 110,000 or so clones, roughly 88% of them detected once, and roughly 13% sits in the top ten. This sample comprised peripheral blood, obtained on day 0 of MenACWY control vaccination. The receptor source for this set is an adult in good health.

This sequence joins TRBV7-8 and TRBJ2-5, with no clear D. V shed 0 bases and J shed 3 bases, with 5 bases lying between them. There are 13 residues in the CDR3. Germline CDR1 reads SGHVS; CDR2 reads FQNEAQ. CDR3 residues: CASSLAPEETQYF. CDR3 nucleotide sequence: TGTGCCAGCAGCTTAGCGCCGGAAGAGACCCAGTACTTC.

This sequence joins TRBV10-3 and TRBJ2-6, with TRBD2 matching over 14 bases. The CDR3 consists of 16 residues. V shed 9 bases and J 0 bases; nucleotides not matched to a gene: 1. Germline V gene sequence: CDR1 ENHRY, CDR2 SYGVKD. This CDR3 reads CAIGTSGGSGANVLTF. The CDR3 nucleotides read TGTGCCATAGGGACTAGCGGGGGCTCTGGGGCCAACGTCCTGACTTTC.

The chain recombines TRBV28 with TRBJ1-1; 8 bases match TRBD1. The length of the CDR3 is 15 residues. Germline CDR1 and CDR2: MDHEN and SYDVKM. With 5 bases clipped from V and 1 base from J, the junction kept 6 bases outside the gene matches. CDR3 coding DNA: TGTGCCAGCAGTCGGGCGGGGACAGGGAACACTGAAGCTTTCTTT. Amino acids: CASSRAGTGNTEAFF. Together with reference TRBV28 and TRBJ1-1, the CDR3 gives the full variable domain: DVKVTQSSRYLVKRTGEKVFLECVQDMDHENMFWYRQDPGLGLRLIYFSYDVKMKEKGDIPEGYSVSREKKERFSLILESASTNQTSMYLCASSRAGTGNTEAFFGQGTRLTVV.

The J gene is TRBJ2-2, the V gene TRBV2, with D perhaps matching TRBD2 (6 bases). The CDR3 contains 14 residues. V lost 0 bases and J 7 bases, leaving 9 bases between the germline ends. From germline, CDR1 is SNHLY and CDR2 FYNNEI. CDR3 residues: CASSEAGGGGELFF. DNA of the CDR3: TGTGCCAGCAGTGAAGCGGGAGGCGGCGGGGAGCTGTTTTTT.

The J gene is TRBJ2-1, the V gene TRBV6-4; the match to TRBD2 covers 7 bases. J lost 2 bases, V lost 3 bases, and 4 bases had no gene match. Germline CDR1 and CDR2: MRHNA and SNTAGT. This CDR3 contains 15 residues. In nucleotides, the CDR3 is TGTGCCAGCAGTGAAAGTACTAGCGCCTACAATGAGCAGTTCTTC. It codes for CASSESTSAYNEQFF.

The chain links TRBV7-2 to TRBJ2-3; 9 positions agree with TRBD2. The CDR3 is 15 residues long. The germline V gene has CDR1 SGHTA and CDR2 FQGNSA. The V gene end was trimmed by 5 bases and the J gene end by 1 base; junction bases not matched to a gene: 4. The CDR3 DNA reads as TGTGCCAGCAGCCTTAGCGGGAGAGGCACAGATACGCAGTATTTT. Protein: CASSLSGRGTDTQYF.

The V and J genes are TRBV7-2 and TRBJ2-5; TRBD1 is a possible D gene (6 bases). The germline V and J ends were trimmed by 2 bases and 5 bases, with 15 bases remaining between them. The CDR3 extends over 15 amino acids. Germline CDR1 reads SGHTA; CDR2 reads FQGNSA. This CDR3 is CASSLNLGAWETQYF. In DNA, the CDR3 is TGTGCCAGCAGCTTAAATCTGGGGGCTTGGGAGACCCAGTACTTC.

The gene calls are TRBV3-1 (or the pseudogene TRBV3-2) and TRBJ2-2; 13 bases are shared with TRBD2. J was trimmed by 0 bases and V by 5 bases; bases with no gene match: 3. Germline V gene data show CDR1 as LGHDT and CDR2 as YNNKEL (reference sequence). The CDR3 is 17 residues long. The DNA for the CDR3 is TGTGCCAGCAGCTACACTAGCGGGGGGGCGAACACCGGGGAGCTGTTTTTT. It yields the protein CASSYTSGGANTGELFF.

The rearrangement joins TRBV7-2 to TRBJ2-1, with D tentatively TRBD2 (6 bases). The germline V and J ends were trimmed by 4 bases and 6 bases, with 10 bases remaining between them. The germline V gene encodes CDR1 SGHTA and CDR2 FQGNSA. The CDR3 contains 13 residues. CDR3 nucleotides: TGTGCCAGCAGCTGGACCGGGGGCAATGAGCAGTTCTTC. This codes for CASSWTGGNEQFF.

The count of this clone is one. The chain uses TRBV5-4 and TRBJ2-3; either TRBD1 or TRBD2 may supply D (5 bases each). Germline V lookup: CDR1 SGHNT, CDR2 YYREEE (reference sequence). Trimming removed 4 bases at V and 4 bases at J, with 10 bases between. CDR3 length equals 13 residues. The CDR3 sequence: CASSVGAADTQYF. The DNA for the CDR3 is TGTGCCAGCAGCGTCGGGGCGGCAGATACGCAGTATTTT.

The V and J genes are TRBV9 and TRBJ2-3; 8 bases align to TRBD1. This CDR3 has 16 residues. Germline loops: CDR1 SGDLS, CDR2 YYNGEE. J lost 0 bases, V lost 4 bases, and 7 bases had no gene match. Here the CDR3 reads CASSTGTGASTDTQYF. The CDR3 DNA follows: TGTGCCAGCAGCACTGGGACAGGAGCTAGCACAGATACGCAGTATTTT.

In this sample, this clone turned up once. CDR3 nucleotide sequence: TGTGCCAGCAGCCGAGCACGGGGCCAAGAGACCCAGTACTTC. It codes for CASSRARGQETQYF. V usage is TRBV7-8 and J usage is TRBJ2-5, with D possibly being TRBD2 (5 bases). The CDR3 has 14 amino acids. V was pared by 5 bases and J by 1 base, with 11 bases between. CDR1 and CDR2 (germline): SGHVS, FQNEAQ.

The chain joins TRBV6-4 to TRBJ2-1; possible D gene TRBD1, 6 bases. Trimming pared 6 bases from V and 8 bases from J, leaving 14 bases between. The CDR3 runs to 13 residues. Germline loops: CDR1 MRHNA, CDR2 SNTAGT. Written as DNA, the CDR3 is TGTGCCAGCAGCCGGGACACATCGTATGAGCAGTTCTTC. The encoded protein is CASSRDTSYEQFF.

The J gene is TRBJ1-3, the V gene TRBV4-1; the match to TRBD1 covers 7 bases. The CDR3 sequence is 15 residues long. V lost 4 bases and J lost 4; bases outside the gene matches: 7. From germline, CDR1 is MGHRA and CDR2 YSYEKL. CDR3 protein: CASSLRQGSGNTIYF. The CDR3 region has the DNA TGCGCCAGCAGCCTAAGACAGGGTTCAGGAAACACCATATATTTT.

V and J are TRBV7-2 and TRBJ2-7; TRBD1 matches at 10 bases. Germline values: CDR1 SGHTA, CDR2 FQGNSA. This CDR3 spans 14 amino acids. V lost 4 bases to trimming and J lost 5 bases; unmatched junction nucleotides: 5. This CDR3 reads CASSYPTGGNEQYF. The CDR3, as DNA: TGTGCCAGCAGCTATCCGACAGGGGGCAACGAGCAGTACTTC.

The chain has TRBV5-4 and TRBJ1-1, with D unclear. The CDR3 sequence is 12 residues long. Trimming shortened V by 6 bases and J by 4 bases, and 10 bases separated the two germline ends. The germline CDR1 and CDR2 sequences are SGHNT and YYREEE (reference sequence). The DNA of the CDR3 is TGTGCCAGCAATGCAGGAGGCACTGAAGCTTTCTTT. Translating it yields CASNAGGTEAFF.

The chain uses TRBV5-4 and TRBJ2-1; D is undetermined. The V gene lost 4 bases and the J gene lost 9 bases, with 14 bases spanning the gap. CDR3 length: 13 residues. The germline gives CDR1 SGHNT, CDR2 YYREEE (reference sequence). DNA for the CDR3: TGTGCCAGCAGCCCGAGGAATAGCCCTGAGCAGTTCTTC. Protein sequence: CASSPRNSPEQFF.

The chain joins TRBV29-1 to TRBJ1-3; 8 bases match TRBD1. This CDR3 has 14 residues. The V gene end was trimmed by 3 bases and the J gene end by 4 bases; junction bases not matched to a gene: 5. Germline V gene data show CDR1 as SQVTM and CDR2 as ANQGSEA. CDR3 sequence reads: CSVDRGQGGNTIYF. CDR3 sequence (DNA): TGCAGCGTTGACAGGGGGCAAGGGGGAAACACCATATATTTT. Full variable domain (missing parts from reference TRBV29-1 and TRBJ1-3): SAVISQKPSRDICQRGTSLTIQCQVDSQVTMMFWYRQQPGQSLTLIATANQGSEATYESGFVIDKFPISRPNLTFSTLTVSNMSPEDSSIYLCSVDRGQGGNTIYFGEGSWLTVV.

This clone was counted once. The chain combines TRBV6-6 with TRBJ1-2; 8 positions agree with TRBD1. This CDR3 has 13 amino acids. Germline trimming cut 6 bases from V and 7 bases from J; bases unmatched to any gene: 7. CDR1 and CDR2 from the germline V gene are MNHNY and SVGAGI (reference sequence). Written as DNA, the CDR3 is TGTGCCAGCAGCGCCCAGGGGGCTTCTGGCTACACCTTC. Translated, it gives CASSAQGASGYTF.